Below, 21 T cell receptor beta chains from the same sample are listed, as sequenced in a study of early T cells in non-severe SARS-CoV-2 infection. TCRdb re-called the 5' RACE reads through MiXCR, storing one row per CDR3 protein. Among 55,000 to 70,000 distinct CDR3 sequences listed, 10% were seen once. Specimen: whole blood. These receptors were taken from an adult who was a healthcare worker with PCR-confirmed SARS-CoV-2 infection or an uninfected control (not recorded which).

This clonotype occurred many times. The V gene is TRBV20-1, the J gene TRBJ2-1; 16 nucleotides line up with TRBD2. The CDR3 runs to 18 residues. Looked up from germline, CDR1 is DFQATT and CDR2 is SNEGSKA (reference sequence). V lost 5 bases and J lost 6; bases outside the gene matches: 13. CDR3 residues: CSAGRGLAGGPFSNEQFF. For the CDR3, the DNA is TGCAGTGCTGGACGGGGACTAGCGGGAGGGCCATTTTCCAATGAGCAGTTCTTC.

This clonotype was counted between two and nine times. The V call is TRBV20-1, the J call TRBJ2-3; D unclear. Germline lookup yields CDR1 DFQATT and CDR2 SNEGSKA (reference sequence). CDR3 length: 15 residues. V lost 0 bases to trimming and J lost 2 bases, with 12 bases between them. CDR3 residues: CSARDWTSITDTQYF. The CDR3 DNA sequence: TGCAGTGCTAGAGATTGGACCAGCATCACAGATACGCAGTATTTT.

This clonotype was found many times. The chain recombines TRBV6-2 or TRBV6-3 with TRBJ2-1; 15 nucleotides line up with TRBD2. The J segment lost 4 bases and the V segment lost 6 bases, leaving 13 bases of the junction unmatched. CDR1 and CDR2 from the germline V gene are MNHEY and SVGEGT. CDR3 size: 19 residues. The CDR3 protein is CASRPWRTSGRDLYNEQFF. In nucleotides, the CDR3 is TGTGCCAGCAGGCCTTGGCGGACTAGCGGGAGGGACCTTTACAATGAGCAGTTCTTC.

There are many counts of this clonotype. The V and J genes are TRBV5-6 and TRBJ2-1; 7 bases line up with TRBD2. Germline V gene lookup returns CDR1 SGHDT and CDR2 YYEEEE. The CDR3 has 13 amino acids. The V gene end was trimmed by 2 bases and the J gene end by 9 bases; junction bases not matched to a gene: 5. In nucleotides, the CDR3 is TGTGCCAGCAGCTTTGGACTAGTTAGTGAGCAGTTCTTC. Protein: CASSFGLVSEQFF.

This clonotype has more than one count but fewer than ten. This sequence joins TRBV2 and TRBJ1-5; D remains unclear. Germline V gene sequence: CDR1 SNHLY, CDR2 FYNNEI. Between the trimmed V and J ends, which lost 4 bases and 2 bases, there was a span of 9 bases. This CDR3 has 14 residues. In DNA, the CDR3 is TGTGCCAGCAGTGCGGAAAATGGCAATCAGCCCCAGCATTTT. Amino acids: CASSAENGNQPQHF.

There are a few counts of this clonotype. The chain carries TRBV5-6 and TRBJ2-5; no definite D call. There are 13 residues in the CDR3. Germline loops: CDR1 SGHDT, CDR2 YYEEEE. Deletions cut 4 bases from V and 0 bases from J, with 7 bases between. The CDR3 sequence: CASSTRDQETQYF. Here the CDR3 DNA reads TGTGCCAGCAGCACCCGGGACCAAGAGACCCAGTACTTC. Full variable domain (missing parts from reference TRBV5-6 and TRBJ2-5): DAGVTQSPTHLIKTRGQQVTLRCSPKSGHDTVSWYQQALGQGPQFIFQYYEEEERQRGNFPDRFSGHQFPNYSSELNVNALLLGDSALYLCASSTRDQETQYFGPGTRLLVL.

In this sample, this clonotype turned up many times. The chain recombines TRBV7-2 with TRBJ2-1; maybe TRBD2 (6 bases). Germline assignment: CDR1 SGHTA and CDR2 FQGNSA. The CDR3 consists of 15 residues. V was cut by 1 base and J by 0 bases, with 7 bases left in between. The CDR3 reads CASSLVAVSYNEQFF. CDR3 bases: TGTGCCAGCAGCTTAGTAGCGGTCTCCTACAATGAGCAGTTCTTC.

This clonotype occurred many times. The chain is built from TRBV7-2 and TRBJ2-7, with no clear D. The CDR3 is made up of 13 amino acids. Germline assignment: CDR1 SGHTA and CDR2 FQGNSA. V lost 3 bases, J lost 2 bases, and 8 bases lay in between. This CDR3 is CASSFRPPYEQYF. The CDR3 nucleotides are TGTGCCAGCAGCTTCCGTCCCCCCTACGAGCAGTACTTC.

Many counts were recorded for this clonotype. The V call is TRBV30, the J call TRBJ1-6, with D unclear. V lost 5 bases and J lost 5, with 13 bases in between. The CDR3 length is 14 residues. Germline V gene data show CDR1 as GTSNPN and CDR2 as SVGIG (reference sequence). The CDR3 here is CAWSRWTDNSPLHF. The CDR3 DNA is TGTGCCTGGTCCCGCTGGACGGATAATTCACCCCTCCACTTT.

There are a few counts of this clonotype. This sequence joins TRBV15 and TRBJ2-3, with D perhaps matching TRBD2 (6 bases). V dropped 0 bases and J dropped 10 bases, with 11 bases sitting between them. Per the germline V gene, CDR1 is LNHNV and CDR2 is YYDKDF (reference sequence). There are 13 residues in the CDR3. CDR3 protein: CATSRDRRGAQYF. The CDR3 coding sequence is TGTGCCACCAGCAGAGATAGGAGGGGTGCGCAGTATTTT. The variable domain in full, with the rest retrieved from reference TRBV15 and TRBJ2-3, is DAMVIQNPRYQVTQFGKPVTLSCSQTLNHNVMYWYQQKSSQAPKLLFHYYDKDFNNEADTPDNFQSRRPNTSFCFLDIRSPGLGDTAMYLCATSRDRRGAQYFGPGTRLTVL.

The sample holds many counts of this clonotype. The chain employs TRBV10-3 and TRBJ2-7; no reliable D call. V lost 7 bases and J lost 0, with 16 bases in between. The CDR3 length is 15 residues. Germline assignment: CDR1 ENHRY and CDR2 SYGVKD. CDR3 residues: CAIKPGRPSSYEQYF. DNA of the CDR3: TGTGCCATCAAGCCCGGCAGGCCGAGCTCCTACGAGCAGTACTTC.

This clonotype was seen more than once but under ten times. V and J are TRBV5-5 and TRBJ1-2, with 12 bases aligning to TRBD1. CDR3 length: 14 residues. V was pared by 4 bases and J by 8 bases, with 6 bases of the junction left unmatched. CDR1 SGHKS and CDR2 YYEKEE come from the germline V gene (reference sequence). The CDR3 reads CASSVGQGAGGYTF. The DNA for the CDR3 is TGTGCCAGCAGCGTGGGACAGGGGGCAGGCGGCTACACCTTC. Looking up the rest from reference TRBV5-5 and TRBJ1-2 gives the full variable domain: DAGVTQSPTHLIKTRGQQVTLRCSPISGHKSVSWYQQVLGQGPQFIFQYYEKEERGRGNFPDRFSARQFPNYSSELNVNALLLGDSALYLCASSVGQGAGGYTFGSGTRLTVV.

This clonotype has more than one count but fewer than ten. The chain links TRBV9 to TRBJ1-5, with D hard to call. Germline V lookup: CDR1 SGDLS, CDR2 YYNGEE. V was trimmed by 3 bases and J by 3 bases, leaving 7 bases between them. This CDR3 comprises 13 residues. The CDR3 DNA reads as TGTGCCAGCAGCGAAAGGGCCAATCAGCCCCAGCATTTT. This sequence encodes CASSERANQPQHF.

This clonotype was observed at least ten times. The chain employs TRBV20-1 and TRBJ2-7; D is possibly TRBD2 (7 bases). CDR1 is DFQATT, CDR2 SNEGSKA, per germline (reference sequence). The CDR3 is 13 residues long. V was shortened by 6 bases and J by 3 bases, with 15 bases between the two germline ends. The CDR3 DNA reads as TGCAGTGCGATGGGGGGGGGCGTCTACGAGCAGTACTTC. Its translation: CSAMGGGVYEQYF.

The chain employs TRBV5-1 and TRBJ2-5, with 10 bases aligning to TRBD1. Germline assignment: CDR1 SGHRS and CDR2 YFSETQ. There are 15 residues in the CDR3. The V gene end was trimmed by 2 bases and the J gene end by 4 bases; junction bases not matched to a gene: 5. In DNA, the CDR3 is TGCGCCAGCAGCTTTATGACAGGGGGCGGAGAGACCCAGTACTTC. It yields the protein CASSFMTGGGETQYF.

The chain joins TRBV4-2 to TRBJ2-7; D is ambiguous. The CDR3 extends over 14 amino acids. The germline V gene has CDR1 LGHNA and CDR2 YNFKEQ. V was pared by 0 bases and J by 2 bases, with 8 bases between. Here the CDR3 reads CASSQEGMAYEQYF. DNA of the CDR3: TGTGCCAGCAGCCAAGAGGGTATGGCCTACGAGCAGTACTTC.

This clonotype showed up many times. V and J are TRBV5-1 and TRBJ1-1; D is possibly TRBD1 (6 bases). Trimming pared 4 bases from V and 7 bases from J, leaving 20 bases between. Germline CDR1 is SGHRS and CDR2 is YFSETQ. The CDR3 runs 15 residues. The CDR3 reads CASSKWTEASLEAFF. The CDR3 DNA sequence: TGCGCCAGCAGCAAATGGACAGAGGCATCCCTTGAAGCTTTCTTT.

The CDR3 is CASSSAGQVFTDTQYF. DNA of the CDR3: TGTGCCAGCAGCTCCGCGGGGCAAGTTTTCACAGATACGCAGTATTTT. The chain recombines TRBV5-4 with TRBJ2-3; TRBD2 might be the D (6 bases). V lost 3 bases to trimming and J lost 2 bases, with 16 bases between them. The CDR3 is 16 residues long. The V gene's germline CDR1 is SGHNT and CDR2 YYREEE (reference sequence).

This clonotype appeared a few times. J is TRBJ2-7 and V is TRBV20-1; tentatively, D is TRBD1 (6 bases). Trimming took off 3 bases at V and 4 bases at J, with 10 bases between the two ends. This CDR3 has 12 amino acids. Germline V gene lookup returns CDR1 DFQATT and CDR2 SNEGSKA (reference sequence). The CDR3 DNA reads as TGCAGTGCTAGCCCCCAGGGGTACGAGCAGTACTTC. Protein sequence: CSASPQGYEQYF.

The chain couples TRBV11-2 to TRBJ1-2; unclear D gene. This CDR3 has 13 residues. V gave up 4 bases and J gave up 4 bases, with 10 bases separating them. Per the germline V gene, CDR1 is SGHAT and CDR2 is FQNNGV. The CDR3 region is CASSSIHLYGYTF. The CDR3 coding sequence is TGTGCCAGCAGCTCCATACATCTCTATGGCTACACCTTC.

The chain joins TRBV19 to TRBJ2-3; weak D call: TRBD2 (5 bases). The CDR3 is 15 residues long. Trimming took off 0 bases at V and 0 bases at J, with 7 bases between the two ends. Germline V CDR1 and CDR2: LNHDA, SQIVND (reference sequence). The CDR3 region is CASSIERGSTDTQYF. CDR3 sequence (DNA): TGTGCCAGTAGTATAGAGAGAGGGAGCACAGATACGCAGTATTTT.